This T cell receptor (beta chain) is from a study of blood T cells in healthy people across ages. Each donor was a healthy Caucasian individual from Russia, aged about 6 to 95. The CDR3 runs to 13 residues. The germline V gene encodes CDR1 SGHTA and CDR2 FQGNSA. V dropped 3 bases and J dropped 12 bases, with 15 bases sitting between them. As concerns this clonotype: What it binds is unknown.

A J-beta primer mix and a sample-barcoded 5' primer were used in a second PCR of about 7 to 12 cycles. TCRdb recomputed calls from the 5' RACE reads with MiXCR, one row per CDR3 protein. The table lists more than 650,000 distinct CDR3 sequences, 20% to 25% of them singletons. General observations from the study: Long-lived and aged donors differed, with more naive CD4+ cells and higher diversity in the long-lived. Getting older went along with TCR beta diversity per million T cells dropping roughly linearly.

This rearrangement joins TRBV7-2 to TRBJ2-1, with D perhaps assigned TRBD1 or TRBD2 (5 bases each). The TCR sequence derives from a man in his 70s in good health. The sequenced sample consisted of blood. The CDR3 DNA reads as TGTGCCAGCAGCTTCGTAAAGGGAGACAGGCAGTTCTTC. Protein: CASSFVKGDRQFF.